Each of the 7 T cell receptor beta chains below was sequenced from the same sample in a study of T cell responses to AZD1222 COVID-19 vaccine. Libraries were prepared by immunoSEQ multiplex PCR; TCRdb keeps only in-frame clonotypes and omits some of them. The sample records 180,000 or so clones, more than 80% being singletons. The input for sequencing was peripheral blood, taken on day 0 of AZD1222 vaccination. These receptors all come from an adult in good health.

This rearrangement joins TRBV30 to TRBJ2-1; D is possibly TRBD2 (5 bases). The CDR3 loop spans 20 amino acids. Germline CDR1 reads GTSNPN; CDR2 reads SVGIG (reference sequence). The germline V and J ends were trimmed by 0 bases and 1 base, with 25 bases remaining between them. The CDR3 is CAWSVQSWWRRRPSYNEQFF. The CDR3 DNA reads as TGTGCCTGGAGTGTACAAAGCTGGTGGAGGAGACGCCCATCCTACAATGAGCAGTTCTTC. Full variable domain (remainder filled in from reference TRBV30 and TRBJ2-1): SQTIHQWPATLVQPVGSPLSLECTVEGTSNPNLYWYRQAAGRGLQLLFYSVGIGQISSEVPQNLSASRPQDRQFILSSKKLLLSDSGFYLCAWSVQSWWRRRPSYNEQFFGPGTRLTVL.

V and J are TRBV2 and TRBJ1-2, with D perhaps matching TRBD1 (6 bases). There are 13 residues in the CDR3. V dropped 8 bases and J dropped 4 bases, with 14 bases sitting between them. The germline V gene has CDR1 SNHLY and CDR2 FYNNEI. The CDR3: CASGEGGGYGYTF. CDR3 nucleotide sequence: TGTGCCAGCGGAGAGGGGGGCGGCTATGGCTACACCTTC.

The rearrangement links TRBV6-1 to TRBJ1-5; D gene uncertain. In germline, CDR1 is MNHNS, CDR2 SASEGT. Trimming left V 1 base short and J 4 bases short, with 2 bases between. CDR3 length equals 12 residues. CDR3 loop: CASSEGNQPQHF. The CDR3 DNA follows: TGTGCCAGCAGTGAAGGAAATCAGCCCCAGCATTTT.

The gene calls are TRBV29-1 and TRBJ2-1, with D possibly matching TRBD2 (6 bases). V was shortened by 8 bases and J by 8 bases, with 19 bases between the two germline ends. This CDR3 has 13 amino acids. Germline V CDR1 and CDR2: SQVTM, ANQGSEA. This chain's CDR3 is CSSDNGGTHEQFF. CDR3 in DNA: TGCAGCTCGGACAACGGAGGGACCCATGAGCAGTTCTTC.

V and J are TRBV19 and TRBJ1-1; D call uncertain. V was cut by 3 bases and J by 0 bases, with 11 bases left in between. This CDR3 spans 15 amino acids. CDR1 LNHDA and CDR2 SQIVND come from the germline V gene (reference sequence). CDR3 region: CASSISPTVNTEAFF. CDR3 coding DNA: TGTGCCAGTAGTATTTCGCCGACCGTGAACACTGAAGCTTTCTTT. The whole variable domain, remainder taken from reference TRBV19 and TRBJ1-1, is DGGITQSPKYLFRKEGQNVTLSCEQNLNHDAMYWYRQDPGQGLRLIYYSQIVNDFQKGDIAEGYSVSREKKESFPLTVTSAQKNPTAFYLCASSISPTVNTEAFFGQGTRLTVV.

Written as DNA, the CDR3 is TGCAGCACCCCGGGCAGGGCCACTGAAGCTTTCTTT. It specifies CSTPGRATEAFF. This sequence joins TRBV29-1 and TRBJ1-1; a possible D gene is TRBD1 (5 bases). CDR1 is SQVTM, CDR2 ANQGSEA, per germline. The CDR3 runs to 12 residues. The V end lost 8 bases, the J end lost 4 bases, and 14 bases lay between the germline ends.

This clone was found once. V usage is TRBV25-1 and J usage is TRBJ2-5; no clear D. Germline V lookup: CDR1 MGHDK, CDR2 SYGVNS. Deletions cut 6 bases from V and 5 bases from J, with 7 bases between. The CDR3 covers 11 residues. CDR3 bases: TGTGCCAGCAGGGGGTCGGAGACCCAGTACTTC. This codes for CASRGSETQYF.